The 20 T cell receptor beta chains below all came from one sample that was sequenced in a study of shared clonotypes between healthy human individuals. Clones were read by immunoSEQ multiplex PCR, and TCRdb kept only the in-frame ones, dropping some. Of 450,000 to 500,000 clones listed, 76% are singletons. The sample was PBMCs. The receptors were sampled from a woman in her thirties or forties in good health. Some clones in this sample may be carry-over from other donors' samples.

In its sample, this clone was seen a few times. An end of the junction differs from the germline gene, which may be a read error. The gene calls are TRBV2 and TRBJ2-2, with D hard to call. CDR3 size: 18 residues. Germline V gene data show CDR1 as SNHLY and CDR2 as FYNNEI. The CDR3 region has the DNA TGTGCCAACAGTGAATTGGAACCCTGGATGGGGAACACCGGGGAGCTGTTTTTT. It specifies CANSELEPWMGNTGELFF.

This chain uses TRBV6-6 with TRBJ2-1; 12 nucleotides agree with TRBD2. V lost 6 bases, J lost 7 bases, and 10 bases stayed unmatched. The CDR3 contains 16 residues. Per germline, CDR1 MNHNY and CDR2 SVGAGI (reference sequence). The chain's CDR3 is CASRMLALAGGNEQFF. The DNA for the CDR3 is TGTGCCAGCAGAATGCTAGCCCTAGCGGGAGGGAATGAGCAGTTCTTC.

This clone was detected many times. Within the sample, other DNA sequences also encode this same CDR3. This chain uses TRBV30 with TRBJ1-1; D is perhaps TRBD1 (5 bases). V lost 2 bases and J lost 1, with 17 bases in between. Germline V gene data show CDR1 as GTSNPN and CDR2 as SVGIG (reference sequence). This CDR3 spans 16 amino acids. For the CDR3, the DNA is TGTGCCTGGAGTAATTCCAGGGTTAGGCCGAACACTGAAGCTTTCTTT. This codes for CAWSNSRVRPNTEAFF.

This clone was detected only once. The gene calls are TRBV10-2 and TRBJ2-2; 10 bases fit TRBD1. V was clipped by 0 bases and J by 5 bases; unmatched bases: 6. The CDR3 consists of 17 residues. CDR1 WSHSY and CDR2 SAAADI come from the germline V gene. CDR3 amino acids: CASSESLGQGGTGELFF. Here the CDR3 DNA reads TGCGCCAGCAGTGAGTCACTAGGACAGGGGGGTACCGGGGAGCTGTTTTTT.

This clone was recorded many times. This sequence joins TRBV7-9 and TRBJ1-4; D gene uncertain. The CDR3 has 16 amino acids. Germline CDR1 reads SEHNR; CDR2 reads FQNEAQ (reference sequence). The germline V and J ends were trimmed by 2 bases and 1 base, with 11 bases remaining between them. The CDR3 here is CASSLTGGGTNEKLFF. The DNA for the CDR3 is TGTGCCAGCAGCTTAACCGGTGGCGGAACTAATGAAAAACTGTTTTTT. Together with reference TRBV7-9 and TRBJ1-4, the CDR3 gives the full variable domain: DTGVSQNPRHKITKRGQNVTFRCDPISEHNRLYWYRQTLGQGPEFLTYFQNEAQLEKSRLLSDRFSAERPKGSFSTLEIQRTEQGDSAMYLCASSLTGGGTNEKLFFGSGTQLSVL.

This clone was counted a single time. A far larger clone lies a single base away; this is likely a read error. This rearrangement joins TRBV30 to TRBJ2-6; D tentatively reads TRBD1 or TRBD2 (5 bases each). The CDR3 has 17 residues. CDR1 GTSNPN and CDR2 SVGIG come from the germline V gene (reference sequence). The CDR3: CAWSRFGGLTGANVPTF. CDR3 DNA sequence: TGTGCCTGGAGCCGCTTTGGGGGTCTAACTGGGGCCAACGTCCCGACTTTC.

The chain is built from TRBV5-1 and TRBJ2-1, with 10 bases identical to TRBD2. With 1 base clipped from V and 0 bases from J, the junction kept 22 bases outside the gene matches. Germline values: CDR1 SGHRS, CDR2 YFSETQ. The CDR3 sequence is 23 residues long. The CDR3 reads CASSLMGGFQREGPPSSYNEQFF. The CDR3 region has the DNA TGCGCCAGCAGCTTGATGGGGGGGTTTCAGCGGGAGGGCCCCCCAAGCTCCTACAATGAGCAGTTCTTC.

V usage is TRBV30 and J usage is TRBJ2-5, with D unclear. Per germline, CDR1 GTSNPN and CDR2 SVGIG (reference sequence). Trimming took 2 bases from V and 0 from J, leaving 10 bases between them. CDR3 size: 14 residues. The CDR3 spells CAWSLGPYQETQYF. The CDR3, as DNA: TGTGCCTGGAGTTTAGGACCGTACCAAGAGACCCAGTACTTC.

On this clone itself: One base away lies a much larger clone, so this may be a sequencing read error. Different DNA sequences within this sample yield the same CDR3. V gene TRBV7-3 combines with J gene TRBJ2-3; 10 bases line up with TRBD1. This CDR3 region has 14 residues. Germline lookup yields CDR1 SGHTA and CDR2 FQGTGA. CDR3 residues: CASSLGQGRDTQYF. In DNA, the CDR3 is TGCGCCAGCAGCCTGGGACAGGGGAGAGATACGCAGTATTTT.

With regard to this clone: A much larger clone sits a single nucleotide away, making a read error possible. This specimen includes other DNA sequences encoding the same CDR3. The chain carries TRBV30 and TRBJ1-4; D not certain. Germline CDR1 is GTSNPN and CDR2 is SVGIG (reference sequence). The length of the CDR3 is 12 residues. The CDR3 bases are TGTGCCTGGAGTGCCTATCGGGAAAAGCTGTTTTTT. The encoded protein is CAWSAYREKLFF.

The chain has TRBV7-9 and TRBJ1-1, with D uncertain. The germline CDR1 and CDR2 sequences are SEHNR and FQNEAQ (reference sequence). The germline V and J ends were trimmed by 1 base and 0 bases, with 9 bases remaining between them. This CDR3 comprises 15 residues. The CDR3 nucleotides read TGTGCCAGCAGCTTAGTAAGGAACATGAACACTGAAGCTTTCTTT. Protein: CASSLVRNMNTEAFF.

Worth noting for this clone: A read error may account for a junction end that differs from germline. The V and J genes are TRBV7-7 and TRBJ2-2, with D unclear. From germline, CDR1 is SSHAT and CDR2 FNYEAQ (reference sequence). The CDR3 sequence is 14 residues long. As DNA, the CDR3 is TGTGCTAGCAGCAAAGACCTATACACCGGGGAGCTGTTTTTT. This sequence encodes CASSKDLYTGELFF.

The chain employs TRBV14 and TRBJ2-1, with D perhaps TRBD2 (6 bases). Germline V lookup: CDR1 SGHDN, CDR2 FVKESK. There are 18 residues in the CDR3. With 2 bases removed from V and 0 bases from J, the gap between germline ends came to 17 bases. The CDR3 nucleotides read TGTGCCAGCAGCCAACTTGCGGGGCTAAGTAACTCCTACAATGAGCAGTTCTTC. This codes for CASSQLAGLSNSYNEQFF.

V and J are TRBV28 and TRBJ2-2; TRBD1 aligns across 8 bases. Germline values: CDR1 MDHEN, CDR2 SYDVKM. The CDR3 length is 14 residues. V was pared by 6 bases and J by 6 bases, with 6 bases of the junction left unmatched. The CDR3: CASRSGQGAGELFF. Here the CDR3 DNA reads TGTGCCAGCAGAAGTGGACAGGGTGCCGGGGAGCTGTTTTTT.

This chain uses TRBV4-1 with TRBJ2-5, with D perhaps matching TRBD1 or TRBD2 (5 bases each). This CDR3 comprises 17 residues. The ends were cut back, 0 bases at V and 5 bases at J, with 19 bases in the middle. Per germline, CDR1 MGHRA and CDR2 YSYEKL. The CDR3 DNA is TGCGCCAGCAGCCAAGATCGGTTTATAAGTTGGGGGGAGACCCAGTACTTC. Translating gives CASSQDRFISWGETQYF.

The chain couples TRBV7-9 to TRBJ1-2, with D possibly TRBD1 on 5 matching bases. The germline CDR1 and CDR2 sequences are SEHNR and FQNEAQ (reference sequence). The CDR3 sequence is 15 residues long. V gave up 5 bases and J gave up 6 bases, with 19 bases separating them. The CDR3 DNA reads as TGTGCCAGCAGCACTGCGCTAAGGACACCCCATGGCTACACCTTC. It specifies CASSTALRTPHGYTF.

In its sample, this clone was seen many times. The chain combines TRBV5-4 with TRBJ2-7, with D maybe TRBD1 (5 bases). The CDR3 runs to 15 residues. Germline CDR1 reads SGHNT; CDR2 reads YYREEE (reference sequence). Trimming removed 5 bases at V and 6 bases at J, with 21 bases between. CDR3 in amino acids: CASRAGQGHGSEQYF. For the CDR3, the DNA is TGTGCCAGCAGAGCCGGGCAGGGCCATGGCTCCGAGCAGTACTTC.

The V gene is TRBV5-5, the J gene TRBJ1-3; TRBD1 might be the D (6 bases). The V and J ends lost 4 bases and 0 bases respectively, with 17 bases between them. The CDR3 totals 17 residues. Germline V gene sequence: CDR1 SGHKS, CDR2 YYEKEE (reference sequence). CDR3 amino acids: CASSLGTRTSSGNTIYF. The CDR3, as DNA: TGTGCCAGCAGCCTAGGGACACGGACGAGCTCTGGAAACACCATATATTTT.

Details on this clone: Distinct nucleotide sequences in the sample also encode this CDR3. The gene calls are TRBV4-2 and TRBJ2-5; the match to TRBD2 covers 8 bases. Trimming removed 3 bases from V and 5 bases from J; junction bases left unmatched: 5. CDR1 LGHNA and CDR2 YNFKEQ come from the germline V gene. This CDR3 is 14 amino acids long. The CDR3 bases are TGTGCCAGCAGCCAGGGGACTAGGGGGGAGACCCAGTACTTC. Protein product: CASSQGTRGETQYF.

This clone is a singleton in its sample. V gene TRBV4-3 combines with J gene TRBJ1-2; 12 bases line up with TRBD1. Looked up from germline, CDR1 is LGHNA and CDR2 is YSLEER. The CDR3 has 19 residues. The J segment lost 4 bases and the V segment lost 0 bases, leaving 12 bases of the junction unmatched. The CDR3 DNA reads TGCGCCAGCAGCCAAGATAACGAGGGACAGGGGGCGGGTATCTATGGCTACACCTTC. This codes for CASSQDNEGQGAGIYGYTF.